This entry is about one T cell receptor (beta chain). Its cognate antigen is unknown. Primers: 60 Vbeta forward and 13 Jbeta reverse. This table comes from immunoSEQ multiplex PCR, and its TCRdb copy is limited to in-frame clones, with some not included. There are more than 70,000 clones in the sample; around 75% occur only once, and over 3% lies in the top ten. This sample stems from a study of cytomegalovirus exposure and HLA in healthy donors. Study-level information: Within an early data release were about 90 million unique TCRs drawn from HLA-typed donors.

Per the germline V gene, CDR1 is SNHLY and CDR2 is FYNNEI. The ends were cut back, 6 bases at V and 4 bases at J, with 10 bases in the middle. The CDR3 loop spans 12 amino acids. Points from the study as a whole: Later analysis associated a missense DCLRE1C variant with TCR beta V- and J-gene trimming. TCR beta sequences reportedly predicted most subjects' HLA-A and HLA-B alleles accurately. Most likely, a cluster of highly shared sequence variants arose as a sequencing artifact.

The chain couples TRBV2 to TRBJ2-7; D might be TRBD1 (6 bases). The receptor comes from a man between 35 and 55 years old in good health and CMV-seronegative. The sample was PBMCs. Here the CDR3 reads CASSETGYEQYF. The CDR3 region has the DNA TGTGCCAGCAGCGAAACAGGGTACGAGCAGTACTTC. The full variable domain, in which reference TRBV2 and TRBJ2-7 provide the parts outside the CDR3, is EPEVTQTPSHQVTQMGQEVILRCVPISNHLYFYWYRQILGQKVEFLVSFYNNEISEKSEIFDDQFSVERPDGSNFTLKIRSTKLEDSAMYFCASSETGYEQYFGPGTRLTVT.